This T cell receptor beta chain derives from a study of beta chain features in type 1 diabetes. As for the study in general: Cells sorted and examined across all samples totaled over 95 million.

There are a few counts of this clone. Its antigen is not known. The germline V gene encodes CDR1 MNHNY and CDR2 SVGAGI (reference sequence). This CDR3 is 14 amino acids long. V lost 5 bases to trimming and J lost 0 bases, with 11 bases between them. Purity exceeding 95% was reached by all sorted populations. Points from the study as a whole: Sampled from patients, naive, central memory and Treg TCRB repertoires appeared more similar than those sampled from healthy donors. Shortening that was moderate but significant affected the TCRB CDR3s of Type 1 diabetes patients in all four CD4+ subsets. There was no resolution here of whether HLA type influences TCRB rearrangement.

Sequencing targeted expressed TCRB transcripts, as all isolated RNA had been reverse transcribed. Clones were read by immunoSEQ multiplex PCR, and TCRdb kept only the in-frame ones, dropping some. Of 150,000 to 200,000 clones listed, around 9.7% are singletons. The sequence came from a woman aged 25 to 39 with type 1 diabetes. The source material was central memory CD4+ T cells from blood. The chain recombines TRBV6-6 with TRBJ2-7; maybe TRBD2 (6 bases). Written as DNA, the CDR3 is TGTGCCAGCAGTGCGGGGAAAAGCTCCTACGAGCAGTACTTC. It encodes CASSAGKSSYEQYF.